Listed below are T cell receptor beta chains from one sample, sequenced in a study of blood T cell repertoires in COVID-19. The data were produced by immunoSEQ multiplex PCR, yet TCRdb's version contains in-frame clones alone and is incomplete. The sample lists roughly 100,000 clones; approximately 85% were seen once. Sequenced: peripheral blood. The receptors stem from a human donor in a cohort sampled during active COVID-19. The CDR3 runs from the conserved cysteine through the conserved F or W. The D gene is left open where the match is weak. Clone size, where shown, is once, few, many, or a class for clones that have expanded.

V,length,D,J,size,CDR3,DNA
TRBV13,17,TRBD2,TRBJ2-3,-,CASSSQTSGRVTDTQYF,TGTGCCAGCAGCTCCCAAACTAGCGGGAGAGTAACAGATACGCAGTATTTT
TRBV6-2/TRBV6-3,16,TRBD2,TRBJ2-1,-,CASSYSAGAFGNEQFF,TGTGCCAGCAGTTACTCAGCGGGAGCCTTCGGCAATGAGCAGTTCTTC
TRBV28,13,-,TRBJ1-4,-,CASSLRSSEKLFF,TGTGCCAGCAGTTTACGGAGTAGTGAAAAACTGTTTTTT
TRBV29-1,14,-,TRBJ2-3,-,CSVEGPGFVDTQYF,TGCAGCGTTGAAGGCCCGGGATTTGTAGATACGCAGTATTTT
TRBV28,15,TRBD2,TRBJ2-7,-,CASSLSLAASYEQYF,TGTGCCAGCAGTTTATCGCTAGCGGCCTCCTACGAGCAGTACTTC
TRBV2,15,-,TRBJ1-2,few,CASSDAGSLRYGYTF,TGTGCCAGCAGTGATGCGGGCAGTTTGAGGTATGGCTACACCTTC
TRBV12-3/TRBV12-4,13,-,TRBJ2-7,once,CASSFGSGYEQYF,TGTGCCAGCAGTTTTGGTAGCGGCTACGAGCAGTACTTC
TRBV7-6,13,-,TRBJ1-5,-,CASSANINQPQHF,TGTGCCAGCAGCGCAAACATTAATCAGCCCCAGCATTTT
TRBV13,15,-,TRBJ2-7,-,CASSPVSGSPPEQYF,TGTGCCAGCAGCCCTGTAAGCGGGTCCCCTCCCGAGCAGTACTTC
TRBV6-5,15,TRBD2,TRBJ2-7,once,CASSLTSVVSYEQYF,TGTGCCAGCTCGCTTACTAGCGTTGTCTCCTACGAGCAGTACTTC
TRBV11-2,17,TRBD2,TRBJ2-2,-,CASSLDRLAGATGELFF,TGTGCCAGCAGCTTAGATCGCCTAGCGGGGGCCACCGGGGAGCTGTTTTTT
TRBV19,15,TRBD1,TRBJ1-2,-,CASSYRDRDSRGYTF,TGTGCCAGTAGTTACCGGGACAGGGATTCGCGCGGCTACACCTTC
TRBV29-1,14,TRBD1,TRBJ2-5,-,CSVASGTGWETQYF,TGCAGCGTAGCATCCGGGACAGGGTGGGAGACCCAGTACTTC
TRBV19,14,-,TRBJ2-7,-,CASSISRGAYEQYF,TGTGCCAGTAGTATATCCAGGGGGGCCTACGAGCAGTACTTC
TRBV12-5,14,-,TRBJ2-3,once,CASGLGGNTDTQYF,TGTGCTAGTGGTTTGGGCGGGAACACAGATACGCAGTATTTT
TRBV6-5,15,TRBD1,TRBJ2-5,-,CASSYGRGLQETQYF,TGTGCCAGCAGTTACGGCAGGGGGCTTCAAGAGACCCAGTACTTC
TRBV6-5,15,TRBD1,TRBJ2-1,-,CASSPGQGGYNEQFF,TGTGCCAGCAGTCCCGGACAGGGGGGGTACAATGAGCAGTTCTTC
TRBV4-3,13,-,TRBJ2-1,few,CASSPGDGYEQFF,TGCGCCAGCAGCCCCGGGGATGGCTATGAGCAGTTCTTC
TRBV7-2,16,TRBD1,TRBJ1-1,-,CASSLGARGLNTEAFF,TGTGCCAGCAGCTTAGGCGCCAGGGGGCTGAACACTGAAGCTTTCTTT
TRBV24-1,14,TRBD2,TRBJ2-1,-,CATSGAGGPSEQFF,TGTGCCACCAGTGGTGCGGGGGGGCCATCTGAGCAGTTCTTC
TRBV5-5,14,-,TRBJ2-3,-,CASITGLNTDTQYF,TGTGCCAGCATCACGGGACTGAACACAGATACGCAGTATTTT
TRBV11-2,13,-,TRBJ1-1,once,CASSQTRGTEAFF,TGTGCCAGCAGCCAGACCCGGGGTACTGAAGCTTTCTTT
TRBV29-1,11,TRBD1,TRBJ2-7,-,CSVYRGYEQYF,TGCAGCGTATACAGGGGCTACGAGCAGTACTTC
TRBV4-1,15,TRBD2,TRBJ2-7,-,CASSVTSGGLYEQYF,TGCGCCAGCAGCGTAACTAGCGGGGGGCTCTACGAGCAGTACTTC
TRBV18,17,TRBD1,TRBJ2-7,-,CASSLFRGQGAFYEQYF,TGTGCCAGCTCGTTATTCCGAGGACAGGGGGCTTTCTACGAGCAGTACTTC
TRBV28,15,-,TRBJ2-3,-,CASSLIQRSTDTQYF,TGTGCCAGCAGTTTAATTCAGCGCAGCACAGATACGCAGTATTTT
TRBV13,17,TRBD2,TRBJ2-5,-,CASSLGGLAGPQKTQYF,TGTGCCAGCAGCTTAGGCGGACTAGCGGGACCTCAGAAGACCCAGTACTTC
TRBV25-1,15,TRBD1,TRBJ1-4,once,CASSERTGGREKLFF,TGTGCCAGCAGTGAACGTACAGGGGGTAGGGAAAAACTGTTTTTT
TRBV6-2/TRBV6-3,13,-,TRBJ1-1,-,CASSAQAGTEAFF,TGTGCCAGCAGTGCCCAAGCGGGCACTGAAGCTTTCTTT
TRBV25-1,15,-,TRBJ2-5,-,CASSRIWGDQETQYF,TGTGCCAGCAGCAGAATTTGGGGGGACCAAGAGACCCAGTACTTC
TRBV9,14,-,TRBJ2-1,-,CASSVEQIYNEQFF,TGTGCCAGCAGCGTAGAACAGATCTACAATGAGCAGTTCTTC
TRBV21-1,14,-,TRBJ2-7,-,CASFLRDFAYEQYF,TGTGCCAGCTTTTTGCGGGACTTCGCCTACGAGCAGTACTTC